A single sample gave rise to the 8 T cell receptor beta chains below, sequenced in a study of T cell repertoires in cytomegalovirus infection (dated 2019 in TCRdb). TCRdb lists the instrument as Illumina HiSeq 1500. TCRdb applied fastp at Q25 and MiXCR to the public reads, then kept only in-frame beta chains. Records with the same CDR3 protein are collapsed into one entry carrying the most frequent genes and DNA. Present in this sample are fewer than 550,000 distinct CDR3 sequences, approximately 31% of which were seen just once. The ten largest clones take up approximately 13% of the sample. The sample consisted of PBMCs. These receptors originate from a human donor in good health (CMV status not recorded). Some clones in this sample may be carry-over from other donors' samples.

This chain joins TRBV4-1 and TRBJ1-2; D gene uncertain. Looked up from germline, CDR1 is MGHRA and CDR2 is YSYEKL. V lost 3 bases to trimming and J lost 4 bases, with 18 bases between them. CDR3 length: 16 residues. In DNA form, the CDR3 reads TGCGCCAGCAGCCAGGAATGGCCACAGCCTTCCTATGGCTACACCTTC. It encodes CASSQEWPQPSYGYTF.

CDR3 protein: CASSFRDGGELFF. The DNA for the CDR3 is TGTGCCAGCAGCTTTCGGGACGGCGGGGAGCTGTTTTTT. This chain uses TRBV7-8 with TRBJ2-2, with D possibly being TRBD1 or TRBD2 (5 bases each). CDR3 size: 13 residues. Germline assignment: CDR1 SGHVS and CDR2 FQNEAQ. Trimming removed 3 bases at V and 7 bases at J, with 9 bases between.

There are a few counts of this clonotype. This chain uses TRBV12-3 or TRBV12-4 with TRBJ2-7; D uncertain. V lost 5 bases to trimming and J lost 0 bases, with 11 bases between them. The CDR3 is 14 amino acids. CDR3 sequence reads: CASSDGWASYEQYF. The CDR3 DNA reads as TGTGCCAGCAGTGATGGTTGGGCCTCCTACGAGCAGTACTTC.

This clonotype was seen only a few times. CDR3 bases: TGTGCCAGCAGTTCTGCTAGCGGGGGGGAGACCCAGTACTTC. Translating gives CASSSASGGETQYF. The chain joins TRBV12-3 or TRBV12-4 to TRBJ2-5; 11 bases are shared with TRBD2. The CDR3 has 14 residues. V gave up 4 bases and J gave up 5 bases; unmatched junction bases: 3.

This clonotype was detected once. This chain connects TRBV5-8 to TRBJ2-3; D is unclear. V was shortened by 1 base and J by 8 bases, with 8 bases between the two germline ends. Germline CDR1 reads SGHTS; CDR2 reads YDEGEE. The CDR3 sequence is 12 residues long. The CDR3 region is CASSLIDGTQYF. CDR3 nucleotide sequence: TGTGCCAGCAGCTTGATTGACGGTACGCAGTATTTT.

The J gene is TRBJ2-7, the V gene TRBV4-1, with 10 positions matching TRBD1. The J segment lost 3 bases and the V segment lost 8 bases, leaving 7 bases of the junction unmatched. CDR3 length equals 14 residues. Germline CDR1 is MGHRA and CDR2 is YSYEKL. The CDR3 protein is CASAPDRGGYEQYF. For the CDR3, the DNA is TGCGCCAGCGCCCCGGACAGGGGGGGCTACGAGCAGTACTTC.

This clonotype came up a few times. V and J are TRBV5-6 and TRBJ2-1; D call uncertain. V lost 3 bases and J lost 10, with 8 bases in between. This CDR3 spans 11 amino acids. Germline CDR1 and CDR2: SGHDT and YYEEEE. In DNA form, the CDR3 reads TGTGCCAGCAGCTCCCGCCGGGAGCAGTTCTTC. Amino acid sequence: CASSSRREQFF.

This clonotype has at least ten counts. Here the CDR3 reads CASSLVGVDYNEQFF. For the CDR3, the DNA is TGTGCCAGCAGCTTAGTAGGGGTAGACTACAATGAGCAGTTCTTC. The gene calls are TRBV7-2 and TRBJ2-1, with D possibly TRBD1 on 5 matching bases. Germline V gene sequence: CDR1 SGHTA, CDR2 FQGNSA. V lost 1 base, J lost 3 bases, and 10 bases lay in between. The CDR3 runs 15 residues. The full variable domain, rest sourced from reference TRBV7-2 and TRBJ2-1, is GAGVSQSPSNKVTEKGKDVELRCDPISGHTALYWYRQSLGQGLEFLIYFQGNSAPDKSGLPSDRFSAERTGGSVSTLTIQRTQQEDSAVYLCASSLVGVDYNEQFFGPGTRLTVL.